The 7 T cell receptor beta chains in this list originate from one sample, sequenced in a study of blood T cell repertoires in COVID-19 (TCRdb year 2020). Library preparation was by the immunoSEQ multiplex PCR assay. TCRdb provides this immuneACCESS table in a form limited to in-frame rearrangements. Some clones are lacking; in checked studies, under half of them reflect an unresolved V gene, and why the rest are absent is not known. The sample table contains about 56,000 clones; only one count was recorded for approximately 89% of them. Roughly 43% of the sample is taken by the ten largest. Source material: peripheral blood. The receptors derive from a woman aged 55 to 70 with COVID-19, enrolled during active disease.

This clone was counted a single time. The chain combines TRBV24-1 with TRBJ2-3; unclear D gene. This CDR3 has 13 residues. The V gene lost 1 base and the J gene lost 2 bases, with 3 bases spanning the gap. Per the germline V gene, CDR1 is KGHDR and CDR2 is SFDVKD. The DNA of the CDR3 is TGTGCCACCAGTGATTTCTACACAGATACGCAGTATTTT. Protein product: CATSDFYTDTQYF.

This rearrangement joins TRBV28 to TRBJ2-7; 11 positions agree with TRBD1. This CDR3 contains 12 residues. The germline gives CDR1 MDHEN, CDR2 SYDVKM. J lost 11 bases, V lost 10 bases, and 10 bases had no gene match. This CDR3 is CATVAGTGGEYF. DNA of the CDR3: TGTGCCACCGTTGCTGGGACAGGGGGTGAGTACTTC. Together with reference TRBV28 and TRBJ2-7, the CDR3 gives the full variable domain: DVKVTQSSRYLVKRTGEKVFLECVQDMDHENMFWYRQDPGLGLRLIYFSYDVKMKEKGDIPEGYSVSREKKERFSLILESASTNQTSMYLCATVAGTGGEYFGPGTRLTVT.

This chain uses TRBV28 with TRBJ2-3; maybe TRBD1 (6 bases). Germline CDR1 is MDHEN and CDR2 is SYDVKM. With 4 bases removed from V and 6 bases from J, the gap between germline ends came to 11 bases. This CDR3 has 13 residues. The CDR3 DNA reads as TGTGCCAGCAGTTACCCCGGACAGGATACGCAGTATTTT. Translation gives CASSYPGQDTQYF.

The chain uses TRBV5-6 and TRBJ2-5; TRBD2 aligns across 12 bases. CDR3 length: 16 residues. Trimming cost V 3 bases and J 4 bases; bases outside gene matches: 7. Germline CDR1 SGHDT, CDR2 YYEEEE. DNA for the CDR3: TGTGCCAGCAGCTCGGGAAAGACTAGCGGGGGAGAGACCCAGTACTTC. It specifies CASSSGKTSGGETQYF.

The chain links TRBV30 to TRBJ2-1; unclear D gene. The CDR3 runs 11 residues. Trimming stripped 5 bases from V and 11 bases from J, with 13 bases between. In germline, CDR1 is GTSNPN, CDR2 SVGIG (reference sequence). The CDR3, as DNA: TGTGCCTGGGACGGAGAATTTAAGCAGTTCTTC. The encoded protein is CAWDGEFKQFF. Full variable domain (missing parts from reference TRBV30 and TRBJ2-1): SQTIHQWPATLVQPVGSPLSLECTVEGTSNPNLYWYRQAAGRGLQLLFYSVGIGQISSEVPQNLSASRPQDRQFILSSKKLLLSDSGFYLCAWDGEFKQFFGPGTRLTVL.

The CDR3 DNA reads as TGTGCCGCGTGGGCGGGGGGTCCCACAGATACGCAGTATTTT. This codes for CAAWAGGPTDTQYF. The V and J genes are TRBV19 and TRBJ2-3; 8 nucleotides match TRBD2. The germline CDR1 and CDR2 sequences are LNHDA and SQIVND (reference sequence). V lost 11 bases, J lost 2 bases, and 9 bases stayed unmatched. CDR3 size: 14 residues.

J is TRBJ1-4 and V is TRBV11-2; no clear D. The germline CDR1 and CDR2 sequences are SGHAT and FQNNGV. The CDR3 consists of 17 residues. The V end lost 5 bases, the J end lost 6 bases, and 22 bases lay between the germline ends. In nucleotides, the CDR3 is TGTGCCAGCAGCCCCCCCGGCGGGTATCGCAACGATGAAAAACTGTTTTTT. This codes for CASSPPGGYRNDEKLFF.